These T cell receptor beta chains were read from a single sample in a study of shared clonotypes between healthy human individuals. Repertoires were generated with immunoSEQ multiplex PCR, while TCRdb's copy carries only in-frame clones and drops some. Found here are about 380,000 clones, roughly 96% of them singletons; the top ten hold more than 0.3%. Sequencing was carried out using memory CD8+ T cells sorted from blood. These receptors all stem from a man aged 30 to 39 in good health. The CDR3 runs from the conserved cysteine through the conserved F or W. A D gene is named only where the DNA matches it firmly. Where a row states a size, it is once, few, many or the class of an expanded clone; other rows omit it.

J: TRBJ2-3; V: TRBV6-1; size: -; D: TRBD2; CDR3: CASSGAASGGTDTQYF; DNA: TGTGCCAGCAGTGGGGCCGCTAGCGGGGGCACAGATACGCAGTATTTT
J: TRBJ2-5; V: TRBV7-9; size: -; D: -; CDR3: CASSLAGGAGKETQYF; DNA: TGTGCCAGCAGCTTAGCTGGAGGGGCAGGGAAGGAGACCCAGTACTTC
J: TRBJ1-4; V: TRBV5-4; size: -; D: -; CDR3: CASSLWLGEKLFF; DNA: TGTGCCAGCAGCTTGTGGCTAGGAGAAAAACTGTTTTTT
J: TRBJ2-7; V: TRBV2; size: once; D: TRBD2; CDR3: CASLRAGAYEQYF; DNA: TGTGCCAGCCTCCGCGCGGGAGCCTACGAGCAGTACTTC
J: TRBJ2-3; V: TRBV6-1; size: -; D: -; CDR3: CASSVGSRNGADTQYF; DNA: TGTGCCAGCAGTGTGGGAAGTCGAAACGGAGCAGATACGCAGTATTTT
J: TRBJ2-1; V: TRBV10-3; size: -; D: TRBD2; CDR3: CAISSTSGRSGNEQFF; DNA: TGTGCCATCAGCTCGACTAGCGGGAGGAGCGGGAATGAGCAGTTCTTC
J: TRBJ2-1; V: TRBV20-1; size: -; D: -; CDR3: CSARVGYEQFF; DNA: TGCAGTGCTAGAGTGGGGTATGAGCAGTTCTTC
J: TRBJ2-5; V: TRBV18; size: -; D: TRBD2; CDR3: CASSPLAGVVETQYF; DNA: TGTGCCAGCTCACCACTAGCGGGAGTCGTTGAGACCCAGTACTTC
J: TRBJ1-2; V: TRBV19; size: -; D: TRBD1; CDR3: CASSRTGNNYGYTF; DNA: TGTGCCAGTAGCAGGACAGGGAATAACTATGGCTACACCTTC
J: TRBJ1-3; V: TRBV28; size: -; D: -; CDR3: CASSWGDTVSGNTIYF; DNA: TGTGCCAGCAGTTGGGGCGACACGGTCTCTGGAAACACCATATATTTT
J: TRBJ2-3; V: TRBV10-3; size: -; D: -; CDR3: CAIKGEDTQYF; DNA: TGTGCCATCAAGGGAGAAGATACGCAGTATTTT
J: TRBJ2-1; V: TRBV2; size: -; D: TRBD2; CDR3: CATGRNEQFF; DNA: TGTGCCACCGGGAGGAATGAGCAGTTCTTC
J: TRBJ2-1; V: TRBV18; size: -; D: TRBD1; CDR3: CASSQQGAPLYNEQFF; DNA: TGTGCCAGCTCTCAACAGGGGGCTCCCCTTTACAATGAGCAGTTCTTC
J: TRBJ2-6; V: TRBV10-3; size: -; D: TRBD2; CDR3: CAITPGLAGVAGANVLTF; DNA: TGTGCCATCACCCCGGGACTAGCGGGAGTAGCTGGGGCCAACGTCCTGACTTTC
J: TRBJ1-3; V: TRBV28; size: -; D: -; CDR3: CASSLGSGNTIYF; DNA: TGTGCCAGCAGTTTGGGGTCCGGAAACACCATATATTTT
J: TRBJ2-7; V: TRBV30; size: -; D: -; CDR3: CAWIEGYEQYF; DNA: TGTGCCTGGATCGAGGGCTACGAGCAGTACTTC
J: TRBJ2-3; V: TRBV29-1; size: -; D: TRBD2; CDR3: CSVGLALTDTQYF; DNA: TGCAGCGTCGGACTAGCCCTGACAGATACGCAGTATTTT
J: TRBJ2-7; V: TRBV11-2; size: -; D: TRBD2; CDR3: CASSLGLAGDEVGQYF; DNA: TGTGCCAGCAGCCTGGGACTAGCGGGAGATGAAGTAGGGCAGTACTTC
J: TRBJ2-5; V: TRBV2; size: -; D: -; CDR3: CASSEVVAQGTQYF; DNA: TGTGCCAGCAGTGAGGTCGTAGCACAAGGGACCCAGTACTTC
J: TRBJ1-1; V: TRBV9; size: few; D: TRBD1; CDR3: CASSVRGLNTEAFF; DNA: TGTGCCAGCAGCGTCAGGGGGCTGAACACTGAAGCTTTCTTT
J: TRBJ2-5; V: TRBV11-2; size: -; D: -; CDR3: CASSLGGADGETQYF; DNA: TGTGCCAGCAGCTTAGGGGGAGCCGATGGAGAGACCCAGTACTTC
J: TRBJ2-6; V: TRBV27; size: -; D: -; CDR3: CASSPDSGANVLTF; DNA: TGTGCCAGCAGTCCCGACTCTGGGGCCAACGTCCTGACTTTC
J: TRBJ2-3; V: TRBV30; size: once; D: -; CDR3: CAWSRRRTQYF; DNA: TGTGCCTGGAGCAGGAGGCGTACGCAGTATTTT
J: TRBJ1-4; V: TRBV2; size: -; D: TRBD1; CDR3: CASSGDSFNEKLFF; DNA: TGTGCCAGCAGTGGGGACAGTTTTAATGAAAAACTGTTTTTT
J: TRBJ2-1; V: TRBV5-1; size: -; D: TRBD1; CDR3: CASSLGTGGRNEQFF; DNA: TGCGCCAGCAGCCTGGGGACAGGGGGCCGGAATGAGCAGTTCTTC
J: TRBJ1-2; V: TRBV20-1; size: -; D: -; CDR3: CSAREFYGYTF; DNA: TGCAGTGCTAGAGAATTCTATGGCTACACCTTC
J: TRBJ2-7; V: TRBV27; size: -; D: TRBD2; CDR3: CASSFNLAGKQYF; DNA: TGTGCCAGCAGTTTCAATCTAGCGGGAAAGCAGTACTTC
J: TRBJ2-4; V: TRBV4-1; size: once; D: TRBD2; CDR3: CASSQDLASGNIQYF; DNA: TGCGCCAGCAGCCAAGATCTAGCTAGCGGAAACATTCAGTACTTC
J: TRBJ2-5; V: TRBV19; size: -; D: TRBD2; CDR3: CASSIPGLAGETQYF; DNA: TGTGCCAGTAGTATACCCGGACTAGCCGGGGAGACCCAGTACTTC
J: TRBJ2-1; V: TRBV7-8; size: -; D: -; CDR3: CASSLAESSYNEQFF; DNA: TGTGCCAGCAGCTTAGCGGAAAGCTCCTACAATGAGCAGTTCTTC
J: TRBJ2-3; V: TRBV7-2; size: -; D: TRBD2; CDR3: CASSWTSGSPDTQYF; DNA: TGTGCCAGCAGCTGGACTAGCGGGAGCCCAGATACGCAGTATTTT
J: TRBJ2-5; V: TRBV2; size: -; D: -; CDR3: CASTGERGTQYF; DNA: TGTGCCAGCACGGGTGAACGGGGGACCCAGTACTTC
J: TRBJ2-7; V: TRBV2; size: -; D: TRBD1; CDR3: CASSGDSSYEQYF; DNA: TGTGCCAGCAGTGGGGACAGCTCCTACGAGCAGTACTTC
J: TRBJ2-7; V: TRBV9; size: -; D: -; CDR3: CASSVVRLRPEQYF; DNA: TGTGCCAGCAGCGTAGTTCGTTTAAGGCCCGAGCAGTACTTC
J: TRBJ1-5; V: TRBV19; size: -; D: -; CDR3: CASSTSGRIDQPQHF; DNA: TGTGCCAGTAGTACTTCGGGACGGATAGATCAGCCCCAGCATTTT
J: TRBJ2-3; V: TRBV7-6; size: -; D: TRBD1; CDR3: CASSFGQGHTDTQYF; DNA: TGTGCCAGCAGCTTCGGACAGGGTCACACAGATACGCAGTATTTT
J: TRBJ2-1; V: TRBV28; size: -; D: TRBD2; CDR3: CASGGLAGQSYNEQFF; DNA: TGTGCCAGCGGGGGACTAGCGGGACAAAGCTACAATGAGCAGTTCTTC
J: TRBJ1-1; V: TRBV19; size: -; D: -; CDR3: CASSIGVAGNTEAFF; DNA: TGTGCCAGTAGTATAGGGGTCGCTGGGAACACTGAAGCTTTCTTT
J: TRBJ2-2; V: TRBV5-1; size: -; D: TRBD1; CDR3: CASSPRQGAMDGELFF; DNA: TGCGCCAGCAGCCCTAGGCAGGGGGCGATGGACGGGGAGCTGTTTTTT
J: TRBJ2-3; V: TRBV7-6; size: -; D: TRBD2; CDR3: CASSLTGTSGRYHTDTQYF; DNA: TGTGCCAGCAGCTTAACAGGGACTAGCGGGAGGTACCACACAGATACGCAGTATTTT
J: TRBJ2-7; V: TRBV5-1; size: few; D: TRBD1; CDR3: CASSLTGAKSQQYF; DNA: TGCGCCAGCAGCTTGACAGGGGCTAAGTCCCAGCAGTACTTC
J: TRBJ2-1; V: TRBV6-5; size: -; D: -; CDR3: CASTERRGLNEQFF; DNA: TGTGCCAGCACCGAACGGAGGGGGCTAAATGAGCAGTTCTTC